This T cell receptor (beta chain) was identified in a study of cytomegalovirus exposure and HLA in healthy donors. Findings of the study overall: As a later analysis showed, a missense DCLRE1C variant was linked to trimming of TCR beta V- and J-genes.

This clone was seen only once. The antigen remains unidentified. Germline V gives CDR1 SGHDN, CDR2 FVKESK. The V gene lost 4 bases and the J gene lost 3 bases, with 20 bases spanning the gap. CDR3 length: 17 amino acids. Amplification used 60 Vbeta primers and 13 Jbeta primers. Clones were sequenced by immunoSEQ multiplex PCR, and TCRdb holds only the in-frame ones, with some missing. Of some 71,000 clones listed, about 80% are singletons. Material for sequencing was PBMCs. The chain joins TRBV14 to TRBJ2-3, with TRBD1 as a possible D gene (6 bases). The receptor was derived from a man aged 18 to 29 in good health and CMV-seronegative. This CDR3 is CASSRDSQGWDTDTQYF. The CDR3 DNA follows: TGTGCCAGCAGCCGAGATTCGCAGGGGTGGGATACAGATACGCAGTATTTT.